The 25 T cell receptor beta chains presented below share a single source sample, sequenced in a study of regulatory T cells in long-lasting Graves disease (dated by TCRdb to 2020 to 2023). The time point label, read with the paper, signifies: newly diagnosed GD, antithyroid drugs for less than 3 months. For both TCR sequencing and RNA sequencing, RNA was extracted from PBMCs using TRIzol. The library was produced with multiplex PCR. Sequencing was carried out with an Illumina HiSeq 4000. CDR3 regions were amplified by Arm-PCR with iRepertoire HTBI primers to construct TCR beta libraries. The public reads were reanalyzed by TCRdb: fastp trimming at Q25, MiXCR alignment, in-frame beta chains only. Rows merge per CDR3 protein into single entries with the most common DNA and genes. Within this sample are fewer than 500,000 distinct CDR3 sequences, with about a sixth of them counted one time only. The ten largest account for more than 10% of the sample.

In addition, the sample was reused for a study of T cells in Graves' hyperthyroidism and ophthalmopathy.

The input for sequencing was peripheral blood mononuclear cells (PBMCs), taken at new diagnosis, from a patient treated with antithyroid drugs. Receptors were obtained from a man aged 35-49 years with Graves disease. Donor details come from another sample of the same person, matched by shared clones.

This clonotype was found many times. The V and J genes are TRBV7-2 and TRBJ2-3; perhaps TRBD1 as D (6 bases). This CDR3 is built from 15 residues. In germline, CDR1 is SGHTA, CDR2 FQGNSA. Trimming stripped 4 bases from V and 2 bases from J, with 13 bases between. CDR3 protein: CASSSRDRTTDTQYF. The DNA of the CDR3 is TGTGCCAGCAGCTCGAGAGACAGGACCACAGATACGCAGTATTTT.

In its sample, this clonotype was seen a few times. The chain has TRBV6-5 and TRBJ2-2; 9 bases fit TRBD2. The CDR3 runs 15 residues. V trimming: 2 bases; J trimming: 5 bases; junction bases outside the gene matches: 3. Germline V gene sequence: CDR1 MNHEY, CDR2 SVGAGI. As DNA, the CDR3 is TGTGCCAGCAGTTACGAGACTAGCGGTACCGGGGAGCTGTTTTTT. Its protein is CASSYETSGTGELFF.

The table lists this clonotype with many counts. The V gene is TRBV20-1, the J gene TRBJ2-3; 9 bases agree with TRBD2. The CDR3 consists of 14 residues. CDR1 is DFQATT and CDR2 is SNEGSKA in the germline V gene (reference sequence). Losses at the gene ends were 5 bases for V and 2 bases for J; bases not matched to a gene: 5. The CDR3: CSARLADLTDTQYF. As DNA, the CDR3 is TGCAGTGCTCGACTAGCGGATCTCACAGATACGCAGTATTTT.

This clonotype was observed a handful of times. The V and J genes are TRBV7-3 and TRBJ1-2; the D is unclear. This CDR3 has 13 amino acids. The germline V gene encodes CDR1 SGHTA and CDR2 FQGTGA. V shed 2 bases and J shed 9 bases, with 13 bases lying between them. The CDR3 nucleotides read TGTGCCAGCAGCTTATGGGTCGGGAGTAGCTACACCTTC. Amino acid sequence: CASSLWVGSSYTF.

This clonotype was observed a few times. The chain has TRBV20-1 and TRBJ2-7; possibly TRBD2 for D (5 bases). The germline V gene encodes CDR1 DFQATT and CDR2 SNEGSKA (reference sequence). V dropped 1 base and J dropped 0 bases, with 10 bases sitting between them. The CDR3 is made up of 14 amino acids. The DNA of the CDR3 is TGCAGTGCTAGAGTGGGAGAAAGCTCCTACGAGCAGTACTTC. The encoded protein is CSARVGESSYEQYF.

The CDR3: CASSLSGRGQETQYF. In nucleotides, the CDR3 is TGCGCCAGCAGCTTGAGCGGCAGGGGCCAAGAGACCCAGTACTTC. V and J are TRBV5-1 and TRBJ2-5, with a weak D call TRBD1 (6 bases). The CDR3 extends over 15 amino acids. Germline V gene data show CDR1 as SGHRS and CDR2 as YFSETQ. Trimming took off 1 base at V and 1 base at J, with 11 bases between the two ends.

The chain employs TRBV12-3 or TRBV12-4 and TRBJ1-2; 8 bases match TRBD1. The ends lost 5 bases at V and 8 bases at J; junction bases unmatched: 4. CDR3 length: 12 residues. This CDR3 reads CASSRGQGGYTF. As DNA, the CDR3 is TGTGCCAGCAGTCGTGGACAGGGCGGCTACACCTTC.

This clonotype was found many times. V gene TRBV2 combines with J gene TRBJ2-5, with D possibly being TRBD1 or TRBD2 (5 bases each). This CDR3 has 11 residues. Germline V CDR1 and CDR2: SNHLY, FYNNEI. In nucleotides, the CDR3 is TGTGCTCTGCAAGGGGAGGAGACCCAGTACTTC. Protein: CALQGEETQYF. Complete variable domain (other parts from reference TRBV2 and TRBJ2-5): EPEVTQTPSHQVTQMGQEVILRCVPISNHLYFYWYRQILGQKVEFLVSFYNNEISEKSEIFDDQFSVERPDGSNFTLKIRSTKLEDSAMYFCALQGEETQYFGPGTRLLVL.

The V call is TRBV6-5, the J call TRBJ2-7; D is perhaps TRBD1 (6 bases). CDR1 is MNHEY, CDR2 SVGAGI, per germline. The CDR3 loop spans 13 amino acids. Trimming shortened V by 3 bases and J by 6 bases, and 12 bases separated the two germline ends. As DNA, the CDR3 is TGTGCCAGCAGTTATTCGACAGGCGGCGAGCAGTACTTC. It encodes CASSYSTGGEQYF.

The chain is built from TRBV5-1 and TRBJ2-1; 10 bases agree with TRBD2. V shed 3 bases and J 3 bases; nucleotides not matched to a gene: 9. Germline-derived CDR1 and CDR2 are SGHRS and YFSETQ. The CDR3 sequence is 17 residues long. The CDR3 DNA is TGCGCCAGCAGCTGGACCCTGACTAGCGGGCTCTACAATGAGCAGTTCTTC. Its translation is CASSWTLTSGLYNEQFF.

In regard to this clonotype: This may be a read error: a much more frequent sequence differs by one nucleotide. This rearrangement joins TRBV27 to TRBJ1-2, with a possible D match to TRBD1 (5 bases). CDR3 length equals 13 residues. V was cut by 7 bases and J by 8 bases, with 17 bases left in between. Germline V gene sequence: CDR1 MNHEY, CDR2 SMNVEV (reference sequence). The chain's CDR3 is CASNPSGDRGYTF. The CDR3 region has the DNA TGTGCCAGCAATCCCTCGGGGGATCGCGGCTACACCTTC.

J is TRBJ2-7 and V is TRBV7-9; either TRBD1 or TRBD2 may fit D (5 bases each). There are 16 residues in the CDR3. Trimming cost V 4 bases and J 5 bases, with 21 bases left between them. Germline lookup yields CDR1 SEHNR and CDR2 FQNEAQ (reference sequence). The CDR3 DNA reads as TGTGCCAGCAGCTCGACCGGGGCCCCATCACCCAACGAGCAGTACTTC. It codes for CASSSTGAPSPNEQYF.

Worth noting for this clonotype: Since a much larger clone is just one base distant, this may be a read error. This chain uses TRBV27 with TRBJ2-7; D is possibly TRBD2 (5 bases). The ends were cut back, 5 bases at V and 7 bases at J, with 18 bases in the middle. CDR1 and CDR2 (germline): MNHEY, SMNVEV (reference sequence). The CDR3 sequence is 14 residues long. This CDR3 reads CASSPGIGGYEQYF. The DNA for the CDR3 is TGTGCCAGCAGTCCCGGGATCGGTGGCTATGAGCAGTACTTC.

This clonotype was recorded many times. The J gene is TRBJ2-1, the V gene TRBV28, with D perhaps assigned TRBD1 or TRBD2 (5 bases each). From germline, CDR1 is MDHEN and CDR2 SYDVKM. Trimming took off 3 bases at V and 9 bases at J, with 9 bases between the two ends. The CDR3 runs 12 residues. The CDR3 sequence: CASSFYGTEQFF. The CDR3 region has the DNA TGTGCCAGCAGTTTCTATGGGACTGAGCAGTTCTTC.

V gene TRBV28 combines with J gene TRBJ2-2, with D possibly TRBD2 on 6 matching bases. Trimming shortened V by 1 base and J by 4 bases, and 10 bases separated the two germline ends. CDR3 length: 15 residues. Germline V CDR1 and CDR2: MDHEN, SYDVKM. CDR3 nucleotide sequence: TGTGCCAGCAGTTTATACCGGGAGAGCACCGGGGAGCTGTTTTTT. Amino acids: CASSLYRESTGELFF.

Details on this clonotype: A far larger clone is a single base away, which makes a read error likely. This rearrangement joins TRBV7-8 to TRBJ2-5, with 8 nucleotides matching TRBD2. This CDR3 is built from 17 residues. The V and J ends lost 5 bases and 7 bases, in that order; junction bases with no gene match: 18. Germline V gene lookup returns CDR1 SGHVS and CDR2 FQNEAQ. This CDR3 reads CASSPLFGAGGPSTQYF. CDR3 sequence (DNA): TGTGCCAGCAGCCCCCTATTCGGTGCGGGGGGTCCGTCGACCCAGTACTTC.

Note on this clonotype: Germline is not matched at one junction end, which may reflect a read error. The rearrangement links TRBV6-1 to TRBJ2-7; 9 bases match TRBD1. This CDR3 is 13 amino acids long. Per the germline V gene, CDR1 is MNHNS and CDR2 is SASEGT. CDR3 region: CTSSVGTGFEQYF. For the CDR3, the DNA is TGTACCAGCAGTGTCGGGACAGGGTTCGAGCAGTACTTC.

The sample holds many counts of this clonotype. The chain combines TRBV20-1 with TRBJ2-1; D gene uncertain. Trimming cost V 1 base and J 2 bases, with 6 bases left between them. Germline V gives CDR1 DFQATT, CDR2 SNEGSKA (reference sequence). The CDR3 runs to 13 residues. DNA for the CDR3: TGCAGTGCTAGAGGACTTACCTACAATGAGCAGTTCTTC. Translation gives CSARGLTYNEQFF.

The rearrangement uses TRBV10-3 and TRBJ1-4; 7 nucleotides line up with TRBD1. The CDR3 has 13 amino acids. V lost 6 bases and J lost 3; bases outside the gene matches: 1. Per germline, CDR1 ENHRY and CDR2 SYGVKD. This CDR3 is CAISDRANEKLFF. The CDR3 DNA sequence: TGTGCCATCAGCGACAGGGCTAATGAAAAACTGTTTTTT.

This clonotype showed up many times. The V gene is TRBV28, the J gene TRBJ1-1, with D tentatively TRBD1 (6 bases). V shed 1 base and J shed 3 bases, with 18 bases lying between them. This CDR3 has 17 residues. Germline assignment: CDR1 MDHEN and CDR2 SYDVKM. The CDR3 protein is CASSLSPVRGFDTEAFF. The CDR3, as DNA: TGTGCCAGCAGTTTATCCCCGGTCAGGGGTTTTGACACTGAAGCTTTCTTT.

This clonotype was recorded many times. J is TRBJ2-3 and V is TRBV7-2, with 9 nucleotides matching TRBD2. The CDR3 consists of 15 residues. Germline CDR1 is SGHTA and CDR2 is FQGNSA. The J segment lost 4 bases and the V segment lost 1 base, leaving 3 bases of the junction unmatched. The CDR3 here is CASSLGAGGSDTQYF. The CDR3 bases are TGTGCCAGCAGCTTAGGAGCGGGAGGTTCAGATACGCAGTATTTT.

This clonotype was detected ten times or more. V and J are TRBV20-1 and TRBJ2-1; possible D gene TRBD1, 8 bases. The CDR3 has 15 residues. Deletions cut 1 base from V and 8 bases from J, with 18 bases between. In germline, CDR1 is DFQATT, CDR2 SNEGSKA (reference sequence). The CDR3 loop reads CSARGGGTGGYEQFF. CDR3 sequence (DNA): TGCAGTGCTAGAGGGGGGGGGACAGGAGGATATGAGCAGTTCTTC.

There are many counts of this clonotype. The rearrangement joins TRBV3-1 to TRBJ2-7, with no clear D. The CDR3 length is 13 residues. Germline V CDR1 and CDR2: LGHDT, YNNKEL (reference sequence). V was pared by 1 base and J by 2 bases, with 6 bases between. The CDR3 DNA sequence: TGTGCCAGCAGCCAAGGAGGTGCCTACGAGCAGTACTTC. It encodes CASSQGGAYEQYF.

This clonotype was seen repeatedly, ten times or more. The chain couples TRBV5-1 to TRBJ1-1; D may be TRBD1 (5 bases). Looked up from germline, CDR1 is SGHRS and CDR2 is YFSETQ. V gave up 0 bases and J gave up 5 bases, with 11 bases separating them. The CDR3 has 14 amino acids. CDR3 nucleotide sequence: TGCGCCAGCAGCTTGGTTACCGGGGGGACTGAAGCTTTCTTT. Its translation is CASSLVTGGTEAFF.

This clonotype has ten or more counts. The V gene is TRBV28, the J gene TRBJ1-5, with D possibly being TRBD1 (6 bases). The CDR3 runs to 16 residues. Germline CDR1 is MDHEN and CDR2 is SYDVKM. Trimming removed 0 bases at V and 4 bases at J, with 13 bases between. Written as DNA, the CDR3 is TGTGCCAGCAGTTTATGGGCAGGGCAGGGGAATCAGCCCCAGCATTTT. This codes for CASSLWAGQGNQPQHF.